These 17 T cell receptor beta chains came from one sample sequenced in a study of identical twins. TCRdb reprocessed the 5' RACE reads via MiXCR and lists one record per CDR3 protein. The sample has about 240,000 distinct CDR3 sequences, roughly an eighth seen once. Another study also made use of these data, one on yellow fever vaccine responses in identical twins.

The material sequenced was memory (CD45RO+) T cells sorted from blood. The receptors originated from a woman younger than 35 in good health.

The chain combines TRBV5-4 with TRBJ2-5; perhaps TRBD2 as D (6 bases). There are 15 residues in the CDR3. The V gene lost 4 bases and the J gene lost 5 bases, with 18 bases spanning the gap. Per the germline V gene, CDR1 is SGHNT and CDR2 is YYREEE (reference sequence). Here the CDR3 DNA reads TGTGCCAGCAGCATTGGCAGGCCTCGGGGGGAGACCCAGTACTTC. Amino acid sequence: CASSIGRPRGETQYF.

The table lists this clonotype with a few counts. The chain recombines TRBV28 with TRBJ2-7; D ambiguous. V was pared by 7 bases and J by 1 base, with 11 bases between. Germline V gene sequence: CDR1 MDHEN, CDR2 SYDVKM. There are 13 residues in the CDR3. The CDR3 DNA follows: TGTGCCAGCAACAACCAGAAATCCTACGAGCAGTACTTC. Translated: CASNNQKSYEQYF.

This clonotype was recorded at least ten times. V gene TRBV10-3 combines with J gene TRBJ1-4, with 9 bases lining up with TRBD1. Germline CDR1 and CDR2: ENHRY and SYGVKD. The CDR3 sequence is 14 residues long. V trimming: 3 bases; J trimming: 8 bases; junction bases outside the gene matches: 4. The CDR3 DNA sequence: TGTGCCATCAGTGAACTAGGACAGGGGGAAAAACTGTTTTTT. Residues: CAISELGQGEKLFF.

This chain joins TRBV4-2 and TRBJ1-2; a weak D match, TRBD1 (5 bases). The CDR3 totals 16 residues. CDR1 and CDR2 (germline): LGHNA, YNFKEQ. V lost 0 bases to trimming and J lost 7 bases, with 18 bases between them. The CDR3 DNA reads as TGTGCCAGCAGCCAAGACCGGGCGGATTCAGGGTTTGGCTACACCTTC. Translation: CASSQDRADSGFGYTF.

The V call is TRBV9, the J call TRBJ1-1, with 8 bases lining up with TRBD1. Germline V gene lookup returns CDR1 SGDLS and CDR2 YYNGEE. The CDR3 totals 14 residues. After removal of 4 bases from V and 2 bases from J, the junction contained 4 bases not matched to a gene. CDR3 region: CASSPGQGNTEAFF. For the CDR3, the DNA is TGTGCCAGCAGCCCTGGACAGGGCAACACTGAAGCTTTCTTT.

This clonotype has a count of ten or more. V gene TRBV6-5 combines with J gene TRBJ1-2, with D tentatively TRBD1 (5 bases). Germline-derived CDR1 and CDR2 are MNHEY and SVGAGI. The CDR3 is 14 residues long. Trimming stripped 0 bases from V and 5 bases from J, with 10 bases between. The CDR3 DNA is TGTGCCAGCAGTTACTCAGGGGACCGTTATGGCTACACCTTC. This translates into CASSYSGDRYGYTF.

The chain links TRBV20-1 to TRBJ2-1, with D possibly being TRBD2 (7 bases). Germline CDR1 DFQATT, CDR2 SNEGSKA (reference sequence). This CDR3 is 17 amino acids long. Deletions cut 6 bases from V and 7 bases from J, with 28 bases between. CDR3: CSALEVVRGGATNEQFF. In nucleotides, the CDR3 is TGCAGTGCACTAGAGGTGGTTCGTGGGGGGGCTACGAATGAGCAGTTCTTC.

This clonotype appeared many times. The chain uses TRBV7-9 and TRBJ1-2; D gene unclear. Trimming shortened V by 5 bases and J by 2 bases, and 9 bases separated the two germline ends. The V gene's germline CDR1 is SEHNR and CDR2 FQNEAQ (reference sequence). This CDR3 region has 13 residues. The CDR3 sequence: CASSPFRNYGYTF. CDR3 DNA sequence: TGTGCCAGCAGCCCATTCCGGAACTATGGCTACACCTTC.

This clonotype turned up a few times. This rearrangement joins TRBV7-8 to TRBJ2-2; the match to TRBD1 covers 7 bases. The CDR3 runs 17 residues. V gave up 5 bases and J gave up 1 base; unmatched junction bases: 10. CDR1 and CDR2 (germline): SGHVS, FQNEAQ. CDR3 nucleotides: TGTGCCAGCAGCGTCTCTCGAAACAGGGGGAACACCGGGGAGCTGTTTTTT. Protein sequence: CASSVSRNRGNTGELFF.

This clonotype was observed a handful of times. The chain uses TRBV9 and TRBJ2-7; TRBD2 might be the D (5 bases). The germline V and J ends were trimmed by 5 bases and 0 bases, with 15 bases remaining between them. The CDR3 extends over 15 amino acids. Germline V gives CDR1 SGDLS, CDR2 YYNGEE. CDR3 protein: CASSLREGSSYEQYF. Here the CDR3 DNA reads TGTGCCAGCAGTCTAAGGGAAGGGAGCTCCTACGAGCAGTACTTC.

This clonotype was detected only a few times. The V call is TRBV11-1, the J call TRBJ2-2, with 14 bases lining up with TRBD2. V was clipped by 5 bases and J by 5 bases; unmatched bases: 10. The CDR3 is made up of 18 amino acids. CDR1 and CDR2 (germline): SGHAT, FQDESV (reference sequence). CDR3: CASSETSGRARGTGELFF. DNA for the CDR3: TGTGCCAGCAGCGAGACTAGCGGGAGGGCCCGGGGAACCGGGGAGCTGTTTTTT.

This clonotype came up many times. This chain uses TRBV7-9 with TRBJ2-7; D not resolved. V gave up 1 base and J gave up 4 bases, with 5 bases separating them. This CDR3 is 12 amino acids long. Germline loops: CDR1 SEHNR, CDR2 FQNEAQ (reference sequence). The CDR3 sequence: CASSLVTYEQYF. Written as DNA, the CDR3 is TGTGCCAGCAGCTTAGTCACATACGAGCAGTACTTC.

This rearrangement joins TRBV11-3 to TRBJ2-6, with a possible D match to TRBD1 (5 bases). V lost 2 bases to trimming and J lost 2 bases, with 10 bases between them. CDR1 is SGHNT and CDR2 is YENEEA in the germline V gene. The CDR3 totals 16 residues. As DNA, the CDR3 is TGTGCCAGCAGCTTATTCGCAGGGACTGGGGCCAACGTCCTGACTTTC. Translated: CASSLFAGTGANVLTF. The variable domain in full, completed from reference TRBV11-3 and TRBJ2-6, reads EAGVVQSPRYKIIEKKQPVAFWCNPISGHNTLYWYLQNLGQGPELLIRYENEEAVDDSQLPKDRFSAERLKGVDSTLKIQPAELGDSAVYLCASSLFAGTGANVLTFGAGSRLTVL.

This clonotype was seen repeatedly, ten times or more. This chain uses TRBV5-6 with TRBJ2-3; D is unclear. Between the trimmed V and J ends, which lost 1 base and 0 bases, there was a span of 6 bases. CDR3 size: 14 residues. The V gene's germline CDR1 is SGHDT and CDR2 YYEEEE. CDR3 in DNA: TGTGCCAGCAGCTTGCATGGGAGCACAGATACGCAGTATTTT. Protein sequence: CASSLHGSTDTQYF.

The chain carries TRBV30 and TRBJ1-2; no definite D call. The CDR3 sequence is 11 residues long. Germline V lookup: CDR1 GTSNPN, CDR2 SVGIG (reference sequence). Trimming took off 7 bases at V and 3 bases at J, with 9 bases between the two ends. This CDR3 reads CAFRTDYGYTF. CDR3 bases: TGTGCCTTCAGAACGGACTATGGCTACACCTTC.

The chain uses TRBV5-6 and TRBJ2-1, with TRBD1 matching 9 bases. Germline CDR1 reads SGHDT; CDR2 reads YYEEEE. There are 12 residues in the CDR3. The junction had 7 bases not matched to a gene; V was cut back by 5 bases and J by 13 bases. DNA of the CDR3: TGTGCCAGCAGTCAGGACAGGGGCCTTCAGTTCTTC. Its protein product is CASSQDRGLQFF.

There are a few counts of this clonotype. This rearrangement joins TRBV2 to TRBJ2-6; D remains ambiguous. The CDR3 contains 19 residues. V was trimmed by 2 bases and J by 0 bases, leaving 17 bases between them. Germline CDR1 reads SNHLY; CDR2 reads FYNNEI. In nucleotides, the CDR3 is TGTGCCAGCAGTGAATATAGGTTAGGCAGTGGCTCTGGGGCCAACGTCCTGACTTTC. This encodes CASSEYRLGSGSGANVLTF.